This T cell receptor (beta chain) was profiled in a study of cytomegalovirus exposure and HLA in healthy donors. About the research overall: Early on, a data release was issued that held 80 million or so unique TCRs from HLA-typed donors.

Study-level results: There were 160 or so TCR beta chains listed as cytomegalovirus-associated. While the bulk of TCR sequences proved rare, some public TCRs turned up in many donors. Immune exposure data for these donors was limited to CMV serostatus.

Points on this clone: Its antigen remains unknown.

The PCR contained 60 Vbeta and 13 Jbeta primers. Sequencing was performed with immunoSEQ multiplex PCR; in TCRdb, only in-frame clones are kept and a portion is missing. The table lists roughly 180,000 clones, roughly a tenth of them singletons. The sequence was obtained from a woman in her twenties or thirties in good health and CMV-seropositive. Material: PBMCs.

The CDR3 DNA reads TGCAGCGCCCCCTTCCCCACAAATGCAGATACGCAGTATTTT. It specifies CSAPFPTNADTQYF. The rearrangement links TRBV29-1 to TRBJ2-3; D not resolved. Germline V gives CDR1 SQVTM, CDR2 ANQGSEA. The CDR3 runs 14 residues. V was pared by 7 bases and J by 4 bases, with 18 bases between.